The TCR beta chain described here comes from a study of blood T cell repertoires in COVID-19. Study in general: COVID-19 samples from acute and convalescent phases originated in the United States, Italy and Spain.

Libraries were prepared by immunoSEQ multiplex PCR; TCRdb keeps only in-frame clonotypes and omits some of them. The sample includes roughly 99,000 clones, approximately 80% of them seen just once. The specimen sequenced was peripheral blood. This TCR was sampled from a man aged 65 to 85 with acute or convalescent COVID-19.

The CDR3 coding sequence is TGTGCCAGCAAACAGGTCAAGTACACTGAAGCTTTCTTT. Encoded protein: CASKQVKYTEAFF. The V call is TRBV6-5, the J call TRBJ1-1; D is perhaps TRBD1 (5 bases). The CDR3 runs to 13 residues. From germline, CDR1 is MNHEY and CDR2 SVGAGI. Trimming pared 7 bases from V and 3 bases from J, leaving 12 bases between.